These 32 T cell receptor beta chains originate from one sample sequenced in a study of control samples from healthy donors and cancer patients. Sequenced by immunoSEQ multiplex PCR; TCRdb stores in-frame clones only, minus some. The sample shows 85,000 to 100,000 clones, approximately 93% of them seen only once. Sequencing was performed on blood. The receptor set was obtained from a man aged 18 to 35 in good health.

The CDR3 region has the DNA TGTGCCAGCAGCTTAGGACAGGGCCACTCCTACGAGCAGTACTTC. The encoded protein is CASSLGQGHSYEQYF. The V gene is TRBV7-7, the J gene TRBJ2-7, with 7 bases matching TRBD1. V shed 1 base and J 0 bases; nucleotides not matched to a gene: 3. Germline V gene data show CDR1 as SSHAT and CDR2 as FNYEAQ (reference sequence). The length of the CDR3 is 15 residues.

CDR3 residues: CASTPRDRTYNEQFF. Written as DNA, the CDR3 is TGTGCCAGCACCCCCCGGGACAGGACGTACAATGAGCAGTTCTTC. This chain joins TRBV2 and TRBJ2-1; TRBD1 matches at 8 bases. The CDR3 covers 15 residues. Germline V gene data show CDR1 as SNHLY and CDR2 as FYNNEI. V lost 7 bases, J lost 4 bases, and 9 bases stayed unmatched. The whole variable domain, remainder taken from reference TRBV2 and TRBJ2-1, is EPEVTQTPSHQVTQMGQEVILRCVPISNHLYFYWYRQILGQKVEFLVSFYNNEISEKSEIFDDQFSVERPDGSNFTLKIRSTKLEDSAMYFCASTPRDRTYNEQFFGPGTRLTVL.

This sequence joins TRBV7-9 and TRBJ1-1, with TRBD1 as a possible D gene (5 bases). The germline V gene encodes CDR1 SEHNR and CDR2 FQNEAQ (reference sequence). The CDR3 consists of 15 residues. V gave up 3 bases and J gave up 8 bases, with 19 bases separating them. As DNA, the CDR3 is TGTGCCAGCAGCTTTACGTCTCGGGGTCAGGGAGAAGCTTTCTTT. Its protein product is CASSFTSRGQGEAFF.

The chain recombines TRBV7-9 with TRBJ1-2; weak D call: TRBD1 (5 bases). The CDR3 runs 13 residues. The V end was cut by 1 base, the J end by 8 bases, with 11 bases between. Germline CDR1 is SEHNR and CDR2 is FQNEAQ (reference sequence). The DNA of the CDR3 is TGTGCCAGCAGCTTAGAGGCCAGACAGGGCTACACCTTC. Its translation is CASSLEARQGYTF.

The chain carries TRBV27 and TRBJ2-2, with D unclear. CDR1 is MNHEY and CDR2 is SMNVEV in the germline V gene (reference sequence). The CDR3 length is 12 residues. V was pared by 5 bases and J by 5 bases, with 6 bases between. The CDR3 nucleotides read TGTGCCAGCAGTCCTTATACCGGGGAGCTGTTTTTT. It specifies CASSPYTGELFF.

The CDR3 here is CAISESLAGGREQFF. In nucleotides, the CDR3 is TGTGCCATCAGTGAATCGCTAGCGGGAGGGCGGGAGCAGTTCTTC. The J gene is TRBJ2-1, the V gene TRBV10-3, with 12 bases aligning to TRBD2. With 3 bases clipped from V and 10 bases from J, the junction kept 7 bases outside the gene matches. The germline V gene has CDR1 ENHRY and CDR2 SYGVKD. This CDR3 comprises 15 residues.

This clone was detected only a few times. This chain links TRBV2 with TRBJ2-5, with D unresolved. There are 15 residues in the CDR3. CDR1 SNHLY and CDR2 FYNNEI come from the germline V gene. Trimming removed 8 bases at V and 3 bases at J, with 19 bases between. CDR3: CASLLWVGSEETQYF. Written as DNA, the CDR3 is TGTGCCAGCCTCCTGTGGGTAGGCTCCGAAGAGACCCAGTACTTC.

CDR3 sequence: CAWSLRWDRAEAFF. The CDR3 DNA sequence: TGTGCCTGGAGCCTTCGTTGGGACAGGGCTGAAGCTTTCTTT. The V gene is TRBV30, the J gene TRBJ1-1, with 9 bases identical to TRBD1. The V and J ends lost 3 bases and 6 bases, in that order; junction bases with no gene match: 8. From germline, CDR1 is GTSNPN and CDR2 SVGIG (reference sequence). The CDR3 spans 14 residues. The complete variable domain, with remaining parts taken from reference TRBV30 and TRBJ1-1, reads SQTIHQWPATLVQPVGSPLSLECTVEGTSNPNLYWYRQAAGRGLQLLFYSVGIGQISSEVPQNLSASRPQDRQFILSSKKLLLSDSGFYLCAWSLRWDRAEAFFGQGTRLTVV.

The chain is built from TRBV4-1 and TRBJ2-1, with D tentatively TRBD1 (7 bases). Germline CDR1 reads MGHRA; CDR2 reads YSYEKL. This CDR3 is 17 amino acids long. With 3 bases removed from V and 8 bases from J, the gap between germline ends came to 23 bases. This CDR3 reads CASSHTQGGLIKDEQFF. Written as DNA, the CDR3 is TGCGCCAGCAGCCATACCCAGGGGGGCTTAATTAAAGATGAGCAGTTCTTC.

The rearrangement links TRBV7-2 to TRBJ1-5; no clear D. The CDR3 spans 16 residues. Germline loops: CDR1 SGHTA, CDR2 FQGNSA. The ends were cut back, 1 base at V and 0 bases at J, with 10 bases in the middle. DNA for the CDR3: TGTGCCAGCAGCTTAGTGGGCGGGTATAGCAATCAGCCCCAGCATTTT. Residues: CASSLVGGYSNQPQHF.

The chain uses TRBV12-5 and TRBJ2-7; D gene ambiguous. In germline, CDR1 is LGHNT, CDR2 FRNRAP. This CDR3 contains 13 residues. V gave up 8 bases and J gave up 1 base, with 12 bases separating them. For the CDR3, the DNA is TGTGCTAGTACCCAAGGACGGTCCTACGAGCAGTACTTC. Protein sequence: CASTQGRSYEQYF.

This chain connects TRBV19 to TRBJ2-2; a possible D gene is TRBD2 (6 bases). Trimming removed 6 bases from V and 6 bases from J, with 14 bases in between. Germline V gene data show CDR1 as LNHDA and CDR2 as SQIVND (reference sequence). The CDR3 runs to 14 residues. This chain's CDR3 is CASSPMGEAGELFF. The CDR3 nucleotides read TGTGCCAGTAGCCCCATGGGGGAGGCCGGGGAGCTGTTTTTT.

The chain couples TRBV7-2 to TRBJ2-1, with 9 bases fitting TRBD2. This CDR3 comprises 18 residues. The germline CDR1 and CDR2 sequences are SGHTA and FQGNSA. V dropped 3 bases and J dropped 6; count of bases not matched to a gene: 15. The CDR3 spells CASSFAPGGGGRANEQFF. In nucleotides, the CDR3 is TGTGCCAGCAGCTTCGCCCCTGGGGGGGGCGGGAGGGCCAATGAGCAGTTCTTC.

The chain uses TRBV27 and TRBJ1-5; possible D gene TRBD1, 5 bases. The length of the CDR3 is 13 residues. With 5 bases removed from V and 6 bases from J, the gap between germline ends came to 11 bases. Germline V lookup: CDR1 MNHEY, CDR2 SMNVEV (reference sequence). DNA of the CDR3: TGTGCCAGCAGTCCTGGGGGTTTTCAGCCCCAGCATTTT. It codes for CASSPGGFQPQHF.

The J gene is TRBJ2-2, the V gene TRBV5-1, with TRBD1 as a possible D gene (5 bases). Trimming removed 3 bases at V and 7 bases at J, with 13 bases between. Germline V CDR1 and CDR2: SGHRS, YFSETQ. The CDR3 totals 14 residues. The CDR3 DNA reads TGCGCCAGCAGCTCGCCAGGGTGGGGCGGGGAGCTGTTTTTT. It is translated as CASSSPGWGGELFF.

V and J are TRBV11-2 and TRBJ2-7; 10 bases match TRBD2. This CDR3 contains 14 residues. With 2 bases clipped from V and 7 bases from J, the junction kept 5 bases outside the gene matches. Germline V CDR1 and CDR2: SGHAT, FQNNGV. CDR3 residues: CASSLTSLAGEQYF. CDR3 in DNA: TGTGCCAGCAGCTTAACTTCACTAGCGGGAGAGCAGTACTTC. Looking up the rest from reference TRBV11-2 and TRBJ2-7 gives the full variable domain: EAGVAQSPRYKIIEKRQSVAFWCNPISGHATLYWYQQILGQGPKLLIQFQNNGVVDDSQLPKDRFSAERLKGVDSTLKIQPAKLEDSAVYLCASSLTSLAGEQYFGPGTRLTVT.

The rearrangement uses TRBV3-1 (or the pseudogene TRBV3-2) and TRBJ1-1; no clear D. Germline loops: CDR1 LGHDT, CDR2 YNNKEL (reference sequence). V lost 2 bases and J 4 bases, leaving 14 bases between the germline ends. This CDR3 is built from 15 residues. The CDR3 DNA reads TGTGCCAGCAGCCAACCGGGCCTTGTGGGCACTGAAGCTTTCTTT. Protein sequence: CASSQPGLVGTEAFF.

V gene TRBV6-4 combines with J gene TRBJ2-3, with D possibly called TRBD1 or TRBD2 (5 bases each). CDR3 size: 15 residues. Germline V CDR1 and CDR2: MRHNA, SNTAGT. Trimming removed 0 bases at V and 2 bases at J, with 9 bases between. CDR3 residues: CASSDSGAPTDTQYF. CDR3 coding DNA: TGTGCCAGCAGTGACTCCGGGGCTCCCACAGATACGCAGTATTTT.

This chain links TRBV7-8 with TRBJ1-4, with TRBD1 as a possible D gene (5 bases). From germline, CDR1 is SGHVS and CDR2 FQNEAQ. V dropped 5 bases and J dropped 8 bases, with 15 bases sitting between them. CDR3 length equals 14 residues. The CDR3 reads CASSLGGMGEKLFF. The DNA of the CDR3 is TGTGCCAGCAGCCTCGGGGGGATGGGGGAAAAACTGTTTTTT.

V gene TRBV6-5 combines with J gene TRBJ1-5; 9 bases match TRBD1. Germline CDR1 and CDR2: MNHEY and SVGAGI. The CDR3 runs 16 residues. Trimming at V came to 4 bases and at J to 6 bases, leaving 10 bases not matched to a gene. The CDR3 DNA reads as TGTGCCAGCAGTTCGACAGGGGGGTTCGTCGCTCAGCCCCAGCATTTT. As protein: CASSSTGGFVAQPQHF.

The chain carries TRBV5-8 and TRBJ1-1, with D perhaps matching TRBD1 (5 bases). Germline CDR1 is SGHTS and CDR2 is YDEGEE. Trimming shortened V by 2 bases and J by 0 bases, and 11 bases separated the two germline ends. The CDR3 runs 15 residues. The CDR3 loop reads CASSFYRILNTEAFF. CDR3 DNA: TGTGCCAGCAGCTTTTACAGGATACTGAACACTGAAGCTTTCTTT.

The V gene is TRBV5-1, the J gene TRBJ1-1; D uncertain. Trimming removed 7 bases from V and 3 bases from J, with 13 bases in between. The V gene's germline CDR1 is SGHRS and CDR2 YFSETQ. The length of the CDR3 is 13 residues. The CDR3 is CASSRILDTEAFF. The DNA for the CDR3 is TGCGCCAGCTCTCGAATTCTGGACACTGAAGCTTTCTTT.

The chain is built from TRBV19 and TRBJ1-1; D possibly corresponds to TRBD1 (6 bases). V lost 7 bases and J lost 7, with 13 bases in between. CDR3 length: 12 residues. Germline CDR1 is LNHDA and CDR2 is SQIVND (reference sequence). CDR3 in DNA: TGTGCCAGTAACAGGGACCCTCATGAAGCTTTCTTT. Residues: CASNRDPHEAFF.

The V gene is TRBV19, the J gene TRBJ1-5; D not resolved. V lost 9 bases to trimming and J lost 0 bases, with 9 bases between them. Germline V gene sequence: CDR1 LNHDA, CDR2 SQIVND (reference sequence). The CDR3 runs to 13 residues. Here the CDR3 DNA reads TGTGCCAGCCTGGGCGGTAGCAATCAGCCCCAGCATTTT. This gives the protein CASLGGSNQPQHF.

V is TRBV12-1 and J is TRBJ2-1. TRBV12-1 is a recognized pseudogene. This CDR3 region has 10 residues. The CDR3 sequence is CASKDNEQFF. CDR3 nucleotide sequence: TGTGCCAGCAAGGACAATGAGCAGTTCTTC.

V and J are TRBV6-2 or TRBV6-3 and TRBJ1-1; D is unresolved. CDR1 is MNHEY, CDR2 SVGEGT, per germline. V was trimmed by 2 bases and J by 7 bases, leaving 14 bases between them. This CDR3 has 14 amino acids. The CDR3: CASSYKVESYEAFF. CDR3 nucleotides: TGTGCCAGCAGTTACAAGGTGGAGAGCTATGAAGCTTTCTTT.

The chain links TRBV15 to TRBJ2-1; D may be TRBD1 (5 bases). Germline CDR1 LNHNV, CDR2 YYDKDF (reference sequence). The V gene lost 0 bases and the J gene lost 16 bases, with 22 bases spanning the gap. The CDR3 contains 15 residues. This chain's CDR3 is CATSRDTDRRIRRFF. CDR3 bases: TGTGCCACCAGCAGAGATACCGACAGAAGGATCCGTCGTTTCTTC.

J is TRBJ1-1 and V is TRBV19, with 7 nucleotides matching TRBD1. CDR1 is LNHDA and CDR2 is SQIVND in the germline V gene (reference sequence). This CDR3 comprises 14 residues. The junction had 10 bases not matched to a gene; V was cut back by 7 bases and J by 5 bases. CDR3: CASTPKGARTEAFF. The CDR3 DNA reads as TGTGCCAGTACCCCAAAGGGGGCGAGGACTGAAGCTTTCTTT.

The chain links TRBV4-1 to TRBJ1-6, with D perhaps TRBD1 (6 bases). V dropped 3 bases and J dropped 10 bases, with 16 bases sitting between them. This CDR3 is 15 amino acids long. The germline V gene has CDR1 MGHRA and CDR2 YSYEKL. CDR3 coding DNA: TGCGCCAGCAGCCAGTCCGGACAGTTTTCCTCACCCCTCCACTTT. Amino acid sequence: CASSQSGQFSSPLHF.

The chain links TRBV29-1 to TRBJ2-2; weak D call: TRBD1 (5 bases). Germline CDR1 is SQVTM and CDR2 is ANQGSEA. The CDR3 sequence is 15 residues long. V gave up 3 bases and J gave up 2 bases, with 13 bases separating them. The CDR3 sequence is CSVDLQGSNTGELFF. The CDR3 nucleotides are TGCAGCGTTGATTTGCAGGGCAGTAACACCGGGGAGCTGTTTTTT.

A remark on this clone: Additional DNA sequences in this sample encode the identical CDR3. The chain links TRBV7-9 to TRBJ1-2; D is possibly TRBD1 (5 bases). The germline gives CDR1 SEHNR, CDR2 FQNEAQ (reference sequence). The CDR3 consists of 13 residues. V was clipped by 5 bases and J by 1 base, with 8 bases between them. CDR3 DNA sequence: TGTGCCAGCAGCCTGGACATTAACTATGGCTACACCTTC. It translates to CASSLDINYGYTF.

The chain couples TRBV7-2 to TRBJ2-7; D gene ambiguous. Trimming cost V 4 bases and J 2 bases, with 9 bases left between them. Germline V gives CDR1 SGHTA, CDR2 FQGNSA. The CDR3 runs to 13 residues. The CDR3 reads CASSSRRAYEQYF. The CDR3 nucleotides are TGTGCCAGCAGCTCCCGTCGGGCCTACGAGCAGTACTTC. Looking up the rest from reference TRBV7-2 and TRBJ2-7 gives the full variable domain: GAGVSQSPSNKVTEKGKDVELRCDPISGHTALYWYRQSLGQGLEFLIYFQGNSAPDKSGLPSDRFSAERTGGSVSTLTIQRTQQEDSAVYLCASSSRRAYEQYFGPGTRLTVT.